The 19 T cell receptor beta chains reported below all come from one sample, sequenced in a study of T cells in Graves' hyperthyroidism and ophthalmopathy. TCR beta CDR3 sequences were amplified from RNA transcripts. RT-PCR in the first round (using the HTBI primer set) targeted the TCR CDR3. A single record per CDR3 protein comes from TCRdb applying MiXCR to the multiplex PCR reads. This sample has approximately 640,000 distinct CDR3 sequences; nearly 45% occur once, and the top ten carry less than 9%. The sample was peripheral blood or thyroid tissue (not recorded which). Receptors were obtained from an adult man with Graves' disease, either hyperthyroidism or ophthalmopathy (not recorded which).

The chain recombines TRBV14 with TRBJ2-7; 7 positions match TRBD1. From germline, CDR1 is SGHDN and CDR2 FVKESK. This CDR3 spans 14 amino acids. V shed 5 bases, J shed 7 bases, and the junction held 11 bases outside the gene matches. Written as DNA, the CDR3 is TGTGCCAGCAGCGGCCGGACAGGATCGAGGGAGCAGTACTTC. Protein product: CASSGRTGSREQYF.

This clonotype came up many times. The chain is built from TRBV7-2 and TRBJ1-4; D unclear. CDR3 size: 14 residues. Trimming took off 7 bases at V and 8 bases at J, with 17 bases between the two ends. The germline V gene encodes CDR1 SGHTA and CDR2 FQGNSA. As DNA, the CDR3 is TGTGCCAGCACTTCTGGAGGGCCTGGCGAAAAACTGTTTTTT. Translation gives CASTSGGPGEKLFF.

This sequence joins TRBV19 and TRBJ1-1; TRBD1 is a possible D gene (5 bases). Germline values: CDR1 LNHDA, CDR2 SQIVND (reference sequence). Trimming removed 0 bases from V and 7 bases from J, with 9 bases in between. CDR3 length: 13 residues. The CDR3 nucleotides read TGTGCCAGTAGTATAGAGGAGGGGAATGAAGCTTTCTTT. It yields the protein CASSIEEGNEAFF.

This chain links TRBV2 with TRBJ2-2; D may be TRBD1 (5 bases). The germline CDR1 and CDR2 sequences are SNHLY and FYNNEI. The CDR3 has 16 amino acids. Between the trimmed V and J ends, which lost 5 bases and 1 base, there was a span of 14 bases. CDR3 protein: CASSYTRAVNTGELFF. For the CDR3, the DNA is TGTGCCAGCAGTTATACCAGGGCGGTGAACACCGGGGAGCTGTTTTTT. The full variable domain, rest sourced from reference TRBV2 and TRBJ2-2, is EPEVTQTPSHQVTQMGQEVILRCVPISNHLYFYWYRQILGQKVEFLVSFYNNEISEKSEIFDDQFSVERPDGSNFTLKIRSTKLEDSAMYFCASSYTRAVNTGELFFGEGSRLTVL.

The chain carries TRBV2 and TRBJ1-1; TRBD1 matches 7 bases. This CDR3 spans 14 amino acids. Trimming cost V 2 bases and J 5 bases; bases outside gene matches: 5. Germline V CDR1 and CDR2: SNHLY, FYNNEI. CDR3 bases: TGTGCCAGCAGTGAACCAGGGGGTAGGACTGAAGCTTTCTTT. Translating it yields CASSEPGGRTEAFF.

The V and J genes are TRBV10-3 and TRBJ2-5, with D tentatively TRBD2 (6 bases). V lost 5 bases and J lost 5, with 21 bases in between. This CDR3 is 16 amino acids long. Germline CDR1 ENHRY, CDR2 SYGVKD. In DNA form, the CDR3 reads TGTGCCATCAGTACGGTCGGCGGGAACGTAGTGGAGACCCAGTACTTC. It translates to CAISTVGGNVVETQYF.

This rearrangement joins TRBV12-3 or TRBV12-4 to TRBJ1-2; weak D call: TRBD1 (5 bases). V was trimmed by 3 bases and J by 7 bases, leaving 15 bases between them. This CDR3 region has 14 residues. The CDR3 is CASSLGGGYPGYTF. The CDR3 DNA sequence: TGTGCCAGCAGTTTGGGCGGGGGGTATCCTGGCTACACCTTC.

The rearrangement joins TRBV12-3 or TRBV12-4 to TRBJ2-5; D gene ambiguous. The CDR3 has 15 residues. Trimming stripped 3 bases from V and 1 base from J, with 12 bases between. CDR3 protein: CASSFKGMAQETQYF. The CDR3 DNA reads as TGTGCCAGCAGTTTCAAGGGAATGGCCCAAGAGACCCAGTACTTC.

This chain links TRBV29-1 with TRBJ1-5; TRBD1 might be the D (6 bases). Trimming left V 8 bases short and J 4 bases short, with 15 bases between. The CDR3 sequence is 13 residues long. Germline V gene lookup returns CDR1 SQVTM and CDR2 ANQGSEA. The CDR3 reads CSTSGVSNQPQHF. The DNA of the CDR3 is TGCAGCACATCAGGGGTCTCGAATCAGCCCCAGCATTTT.

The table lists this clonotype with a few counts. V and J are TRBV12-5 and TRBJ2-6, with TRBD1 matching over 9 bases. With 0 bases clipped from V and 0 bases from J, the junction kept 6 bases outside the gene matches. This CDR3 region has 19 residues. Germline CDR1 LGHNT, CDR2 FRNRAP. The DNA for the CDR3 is TGTGCTAGTGGTTTGGTAATGGGACAGGGTATCTCTGGGGCCAACGTCCTGACTTTC. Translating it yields CASGLVMGQGISGANVLTF.

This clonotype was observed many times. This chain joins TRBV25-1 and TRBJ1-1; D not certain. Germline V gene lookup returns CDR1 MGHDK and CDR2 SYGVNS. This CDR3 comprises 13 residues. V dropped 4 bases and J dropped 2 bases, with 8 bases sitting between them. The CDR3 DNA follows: TGTGCCAGCAGTGGAGACGGTAACACTGAAGCTTTCTTT. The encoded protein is CASSGDGNTEAFF.

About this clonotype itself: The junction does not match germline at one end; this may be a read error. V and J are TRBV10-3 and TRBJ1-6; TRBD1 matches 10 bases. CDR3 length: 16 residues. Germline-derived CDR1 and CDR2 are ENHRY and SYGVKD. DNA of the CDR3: TGTGCCAGCAGTCCCGTAGGGACAGGGGATAATTCACCCCTCCACTTT. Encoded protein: CASSPVGTGDNSPLHF.

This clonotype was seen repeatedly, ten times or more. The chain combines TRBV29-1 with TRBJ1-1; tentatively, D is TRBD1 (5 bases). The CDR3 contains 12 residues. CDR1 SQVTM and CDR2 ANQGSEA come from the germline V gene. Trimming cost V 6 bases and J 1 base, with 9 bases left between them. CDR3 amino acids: CSVREGNTEAFF. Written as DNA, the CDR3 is TGCAGCGTCAGGGAGGGGAACACTGAAGCTTTCTTT.

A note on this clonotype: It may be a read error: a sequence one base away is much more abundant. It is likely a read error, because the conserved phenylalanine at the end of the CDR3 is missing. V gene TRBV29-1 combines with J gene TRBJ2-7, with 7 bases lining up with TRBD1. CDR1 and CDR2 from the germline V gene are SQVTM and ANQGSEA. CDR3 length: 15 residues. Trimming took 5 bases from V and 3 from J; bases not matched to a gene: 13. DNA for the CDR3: TGCAGCGTTACTACGGCCCGGGACAGCATCTACGAGCAGTACCTC. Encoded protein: CSVTTARDSIYEQYL.

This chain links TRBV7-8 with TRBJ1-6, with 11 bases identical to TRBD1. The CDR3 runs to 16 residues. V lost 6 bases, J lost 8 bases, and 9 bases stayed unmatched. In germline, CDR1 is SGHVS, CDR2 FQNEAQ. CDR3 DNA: TGTGCCAGCAGGCAGCCGGGACAGGGGGTTTATTCACCCCTCCACTTT. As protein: CASRQPGQGVYSPLHF. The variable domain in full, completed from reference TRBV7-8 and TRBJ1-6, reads GAGVSQSPRYKVAKRGQDVALRCDPISGHVSLFWYQQALGQGPEFLTYFQNEAQLDKSGLPSDRFFAERPEGSVSTLKIQRTQQEDSAVYLCASRQPGQGVYSPLHFGNGTRLTVT.

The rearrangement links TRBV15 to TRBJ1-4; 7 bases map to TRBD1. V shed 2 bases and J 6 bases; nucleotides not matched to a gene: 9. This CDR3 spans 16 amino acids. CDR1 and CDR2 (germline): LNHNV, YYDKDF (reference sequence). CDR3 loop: CATSRKAGTADEKLFF. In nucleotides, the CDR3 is TGTGCCACCAGCAGAAAAGCCGGGACAGCGGATGAAAAACTGTTTTTT.

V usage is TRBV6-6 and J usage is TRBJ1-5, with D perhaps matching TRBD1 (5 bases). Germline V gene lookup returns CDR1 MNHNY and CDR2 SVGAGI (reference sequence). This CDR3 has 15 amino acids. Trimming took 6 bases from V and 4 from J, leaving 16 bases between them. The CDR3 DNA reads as TGTGCCAGCAGCCGCTCGGGGCAGGCAAATCAGCCCCAGCATTTT. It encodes CASSRSGQANQPQHF.

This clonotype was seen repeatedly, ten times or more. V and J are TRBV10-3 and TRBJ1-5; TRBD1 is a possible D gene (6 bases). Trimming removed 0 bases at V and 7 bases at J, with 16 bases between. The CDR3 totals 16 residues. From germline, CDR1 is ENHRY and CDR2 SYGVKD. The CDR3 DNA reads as TGTGCCATCAGTGAGTCAGGGGGGCAGGGAGAGCAGCCCCAGCATTTT. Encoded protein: CAISESGGQGEQPQHF.

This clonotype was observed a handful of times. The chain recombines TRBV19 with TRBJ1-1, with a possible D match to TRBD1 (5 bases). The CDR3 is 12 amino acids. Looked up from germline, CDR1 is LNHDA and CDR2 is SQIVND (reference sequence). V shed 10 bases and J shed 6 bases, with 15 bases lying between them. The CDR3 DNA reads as TGTGCCATAGGGGAGGGATCCCCTGAAGCTTTCTTT. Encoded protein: CAIGEGSPEAFF.